A selection of T cell receptor beta chains follows, all from one sample in a study of beta chain features in type 1 diabetes. Only in-frame clones appear in the TCRdb table, and some are missing; sequencing was by immunoSEQ multiplex PCR. The sample lists around 140,000 clones; approximately 10% were seen once. The sequenced sample was central memory CD4+ T cells from blood. The receptors shown here come from a woman in her thirties or forties in good health. The CDR3 runs from the conserved cysteine through the conserved F or W. The D gene is left open where the match is weak. Expanded clones are given a class, and other clones once, few, many or no size at all.

>TRBV4-3|.|TRBJ1-5|few
CASSDRGGNQPQHF
TGCGCCAGCAGCGACCGGGGGGGCAATCAGCCCCAGCATTTT
>TRBV6-5|.|TRBJ1-1|few
CASGDAGMNTEAFF
TGTGCCAGCGGGGACGCGGGGATGAACACTGAAGCTTTCTTT
>TRBV7-9|.|TRBJ1-5|few
CASSFMGGAQPQHF
TGTGCCAGCAGCTTCATGGGGGGGGCCCAGCCCCAGCATTTT
>TRBV27|TRBD1|TRBJ1-2|.
CASRPLDRNTGGYTF
TGTGCCAGCAGACCCTTGGACAGGAATACTGGGGGCTACACCTTC
>TRBV27|TRBD1|TRBJ1-2|.
CASSRTGKAAGYTF
TGTGCCAGCAGCCGGACAGGGAAGGCCGCTGGCTACACCTTC
>TRBV7-2|TRBD1|TRBJ1-5|.
CASSFRQGAQPQHF
TGTGCCAGCAGCTTCCGACAGGGGGCTCAGCCCCAGCATTTT
>TRBV10-3|TRBD1|TRBJ2-5|few
CAISEPTGSETQYF
TGTGCCATCAGTGAGCCGACAGGGTCGGAGACCCAGTACTTC
>TRBV7-9|TRBD1|TRBJ1-6|.
CASSSDRGSYNSPLHF
TGTGCCAGCAGCTCGGACAGGGGCTCCTATAATTCACCCCTCCACTTT
>TRBV7-2|TRBD2|TRBJ2-3|few
CASSLDGLGHATQYF
TGTGCCAGCAGCTTAGACGGACTAGGCCATGCTACGCAGTATTTT
>TRBV7-9|.|TRBJ2-7|.
CALGGESYEQYF
TGTGCCCTCGGTGGGGAGAGCTACGAGCAGTACTTC
>TRBV10-3|TRBD2|TRBJ2-4|few
CAISSTSGAKNIQYF
TGTGCCATCAGTTCGACTAGCGGGGCCAAAAACATTCAGTACTTC
>TRBV6-5|.|TRBJ2-7|.
CASSYGGQTLNAQYF
TGTGCCAGCAGTTACGGTGGACAGACCCTGAACGCCCAGTACTTC
>TRBV18|.|TRBJ2-5|.
CASTQNRGLETQYF
TGTGCCAGCACCCAGAATCGCGGGTTAGAGACCCAGTACTTC
>TRBV5-1|.|TRBJ2-7|few
CASSITGTRSYEQYF
TGCGCCAGCAGCATTACCGGGACACGATCCTACGAGCAGTACTTC
>TRBV5-6|TRBD2|TRBJ2-5|many
CASSWGLAAETQETQYF
TGTGCCAGCAGCTGGGGACTAGCGGCCGAAACCCAAGAGACCCAGTACTTC
>TRBV4-3|.|TRBJ1-1|.
CASSSLNREKPGAFF
TGCGCCAGCAGCTCCCTTAACAGGGAGAAACCGGGAGCTTTCTTT